The rows below give T cell receptor beta chains drawn from one sample of a study of regulatory T cells in long-lasting Graves disease. Each CDR3 protein is one row after TCRdb ran MiXCR on the multiplex PCR reads. This sample has 450,000 or so distinct CDR3 sequences, with 22% found just once. Sequencing used peripheral blood mononuclear cells (PBMCs), obtained when the disease was refractory, from a patient treated with antithyroid drugs. These receptors were taken from a female donor with Graves disease. The CDR3 runs from the conserved cysteine through the conserved F or W. A D gene is named only where the DNA matches it firmly. Clone size is not always given. Where it is, it says once, few, many or a class for expanded clones.

j_gene,abundance,v_gene,d_gene,CDR3aa,CDR3nt
TRBJ1-3,few,TRBV5-1,-,CASSLAGTDRGNTIYF,TGCGCCAGCAGCTTGGCCGGTACGGACCGAGGAAACACCATATATTTT
TRBJ2-5,many,TRBV15,TRBD1,CATSRGQGTETQYF,TGTGCCACCAGCAGGGGACAGGGAACGGAGACCCAGTACTTC
TRBJ1-3,-,TRBV15,-,CATSRLLTGNTIYF,TGTGCCACCAGCAGGCTGTTAACTGGAAACACCATATATTTT
TRBJ2-3,-,TRBV6-1,-,CASSNRAGYTDTQYF,TGTGCCAGCAGTAACAGAGCGGGTTACACAGATACGCAGTATTTT
TRBJ1-2,many,TRBV28,TRBD1,CASRGRTGDDPNLPNYGYTF,TGTGCCAGCAGGGGGAGGACAGGGGACGATCCCAACCTTCCTAACTATGGCTACACCTTC
TRBJ1-1,many,TRBV6-1,TRBD1,CASRSQGARTLKAFF,TGTGCCAGCAGGTCACAGGGGGCTAGAACACTGAAAGCTTTCTTT
TRBJ1-5,many,TRBV10-3,-,CAISEPSGQLLGQPQHF,TGTGCCATCAGTGAGCCATCAGGACAGCTGTTGGGTCAGCCCCAGCATTTT
TRBJ1-2,few,TRBV7-9,-,CASSYPGGRVYGYTF,TGTGCCAGCAGTTACCCCGGGGGCAGAGTCTATGGCTACACCTTC
TRBJ1-1,many,TRBV12-3/TRBV12-4,-,CASSFWENTEAFF,TGTGCCAGCAGTTTTTGGGAGAACACTGAAGCTTTCTTT
TRBJ1-1,-,TRBV13,-,CASDGGNTEAFF,TGTGCCAGCGACGGGGGGAACACTGAAGCTTTCTTT
TRBJ1-5,many,TRBV7-2,-,CASSLVSGQPQHF,TGTGCCAGCAGCTTAGTCTCGGGTCAGCCCCAGCATTTT
TRBJ1-6,many,TRBV2,-,CASSETGRNSPLHF,TGTGCCAGCAGTGAGACGGGGCGAAATTCACCCCTCCACTTT
TRBJ1-2,many,TRBV5-1,-,CASSSGNSDGYTF,TGCGCCAGCAGCTCCGGAAATTCCGATGGCTACACCTTC
TRBJ1-2,few,TRBV7-2,-,CASSRGISYGYTF,TGTGCCAGCAGCCGAGGGATCTCCTATGGCTACACCTTC
TRBJ1-5,-,TRBV11-2,-,CASSFTGSSNQPLHF,TGTGCCAGCAGCTTCACAGGGAGTAGCAATCAGCCCCTGCATTTT
TRBJ1-1,-,TRBV5-1,-,CASSTRMNTEAFF,TGCGCCAGCAGCACCAGAATGAACACTGAAGCTTTCTTT
TRBJ2-7,few,TRBV6-5,TRBD2,CASSYSTSGGDYEQYF,TGTGCCAGCAGTTACTCGACTAGCGGGGGAGACTACGAGCAGTACTTC
TRBJ2-5,-,TRBV7-9,TRBD2,CASSLSRLAGFGETQYF,TGTGCCAGCAGCCTATCCCGCCTAGCGGGATTCGGGGAGACCCAGTACTTC
TRBJ2-6,-,TRBV5-1,-,CASSRDISGANVLTF,TGCGCCAGCAGCCGGGACATCTCTGGGGCCAACGTCCTGACTTTC
TRBJ1-2,many,TRBV12-3/TRBV12-4,TRBD1,CASSPNQGALGYTF,TGTGCCAGCAGTCCGAACCAGGGGGCGCTTGGCTACACCTTC
TRBJ1-5,many,TRBV12-3/TRBV12-4,-,CASSPDSHSNQPQHF,TGTGCCAGCAGCCCCGACAGCCATAGCAATCAGCCCCAGCATTTT
TRBJ1-1,-,TRBV30,-,CAWSVGQGNTEAFF,TGTGCCTGGAGTGTTGGTCAGGGGAACACTGAAGCTTTCTTT
TRBJ2-3,-,TRBV9,-,CASSVYSSTDTQYF,TGTGCCAGCAGCGTATACAGCAGCACAGATACGCAGTATTTT
TRBJ1-1,many,TRBV27,-,CASKTDANTEAFF,TGTGCCAGCAAAACTGACGCGAACACTGAAGCTTTCTTT
TRBJ1-1,many,TRBV11-3,-,CASSLALDTEAFF,TGTGCCAGCAGCTTAGCCCTGGACACTGAAGCTTTCTTT
TRBJ1-1,many,TRBV6-1,TRBD1,CASSVPPTGHTEAFF,TGTGCCAGCAGTGTACCCCCGACAGGGCACACTGAAGCTTTCTTT